The rows below give T cell receptor beta chains drawn from one sample of a study of cytomegalovirus exposure and HLA in healthy donors. Sequencing was performed with immunoSEQ multiplex PCR; in TCRdb, only in-frame clones are kept and a portion is missing. The data hold 81,000 or so clones, with less than 85% observed a single time. The material sequenced was PBMCs. All receptors come from a man in his 60s in good health and CMV-seronegative. Both conserved end residues are part of each CDR3.

CASSPRGAPSYEQYF TRBJ2-7 TRBV27
CASSLGTSPDTQYF TRBJ2-3 TRBV5-1
CASDGGAAYEQYF - TRBV2
CSVGLGGNTEAFF TRBJ1-1 TRBV29-1
CASSIDRSYEQYF - TRBV7-6
CASSEASGGPGGGQYF TRBJ2-7 TRBV6-1
CASSEFGGSRQPQHF TRBJ1-5 TRBV2
CASSYRETGELFF TRBJ2-2 TRBV6-4
CASSLGQGAAYEQYF TRBJ2-7 TRBV11-3
CASSYSGQGNEQYF TRBJ2-7 TRBV5-1
CASSYLGPEAFF TRBJ1-1 TRBV6-1
CATSIMGGSTDTQYF TRBJ2-3 TRBV19
CASSVGSSYNSPLHF TRBJ1-6 TRBV6-5
CASSPWTSGTDTQYF TRBJ2-3 TRBV7-8
CASSLDVLSEKLFF TRBJ1-4 TRBV5-1
CASSIGLAGEVDTQYF TRBJ2-3 TRBV7-8
CASSTTSAAGNRLAKNIQYF TRBJ2-4 TRBV7-8
CASSPRTGNYGYTF TRBJ1-2 TRBV5-1
CSVGEGGRYGYTF TRBJ1-2 TRBV29-1
CASSPIGGINQPQHF TRBJ1-5 TRBV7-8
CASTGTGMNEQFF TRBJ2-1 TRBV6-1
CASSSGYNEQFF TRBJ2-1 TRBV2
CAWSETIRYAEAFF TRBJ1-1 TRBV30
CASSGGTGEGQPQHF TRBJ1-5 TRBV25-1
CASSSGLAGGETQYF TRBJ2-5 TRBV18
CASTAQGLGTEAFF TRBJ1-1 TRBV6-1
CASGERSVGTDTQYF TRBJ2-3 TRBV9
CASSPPPTGSAFF TRBJ1-1 TRBV7-9
CASIAPGQGRAQTQYF TRBJ2-5 TRBV7-8
CASSLAYADRGDGYTF TRBJ1-2 TRBV7-9
CSVAAGMNTEAFF TRBJ1-1 TRBV29-1
CASSLSGQGSYYGYTF TRBJ1-2 TRBV27
CASSLRARGVVWYF TRBJ2-5 TRBV6-5
CASSRPPRAGYTEAFF TRBJ1-1 TRBV19
CASTTSGQARRGYTF TRBJ1-2 TRBV11-2
CASSLVPGQGIWYNSPLHF TRBJ1-6 TRBV7-2
CASRGGREDTEAFF TRBJ1-1 TRBV5-1
CASSLAPGTGGYKPYEQYF TRBJ2-7 TRBV7-8
CASCGPGEETQYF TRBJ2-5 TRBV2
CSSTRPGGEAFF TRBJ1-1 TRBV29-1
CASSSLDVSAFF TRBJ1-1 TRBV5-8
CASSSARSTEAFF TRBJ1-1 TRBV7-9
CGSTGGVGSPLHF TRBJ1-6 TRBV19
CASSPRLAGVVGNEQFF TRBJ2-1 TRBV18
CASRRGTYEQYF TRBJ2-7 TRBV11-2
CATSRGGSNQPQHF TRBJ1-5 TRBV6-5
CASSLPSGDQHF TRBJ1-5 TRBV7-2
CASSQGIVRTGRTEAFF TRBJ1-1 TRBV4-1
CASRPLDGNNQPQHF TRBJ1-5 TRBV19
CASSVGVGALDF TRBJ1-3 TRBV9
CASSQPGTENTEAFF TRBJ1-1 TRBV19
CASSLRTGREKLFF TRBJ1-4 TRBV11-2
CATSRGGGNTIYF TRBJ1-3 TRBV15
CASSQQGAGNQPQHF TRBJ1-5 TRBV2
CASSYLSGGANEQFF TRBJ2-1 TRBV6-6